This T cell receptor beta chain comes out of a study of blood T cell repertoires in COVID-19. Study-wide context: Acute and convalescent COVID-19 samples came from the United States, Italy and Spain. PBMCs, B-cell-depleted T cells, or T cells provided the cDNA or gDNA that made up the material.

This CDR3 region has 13 residues. V lost 3 bases, J lost 7 bases, and 12 bases lay in between. Germline CDR1 and CDR2: MNHEY and SVGAGI. Authors' processing steps: Reference gene primers were amplified, and this amplification served to estimate nucleated cell counts. The protocol was immunoSEQ multiplex PCR, while the TCRdb copy is restricted to in-frame clones and leaves out a portion. V, J and clone size derive from that table, while D and trimming were established from the DNA sequence. The sample consists of 110,000 or so clones, over 75% of them appearing once. V gene TRBV6-5 combines with J gene TRBJ1-2, with unresolved D. The sample comprised peripheral blood. The source is a human donor in a cohort sampled during active COVID-19. The CDR3 nucleotides are TGTGCCAGCAGTTATTCTGAGGGAATTGGCTACACCTTC. Protein sequence: CASSYSEGIGYTF.